The rows below give T cell receptor beta chains drawn from one sample of a study of T cells in localized non-small cell lung cancer. Generated by immunoSEQ multiplex PCR, the TCRdb table keeps only in-frame clones and is missing some. The repertoire holds 7,000 to 9,500 clones, with nearly 90% as singletons. Source: peripheral blood, taken before any cancer treatment. These receptors all stem from a female donor aged 60 or older with stage II squamous cell lung carcinoma. Both conserved end residues are part of each CDR3. A D gene is named only where the DNA matches it firmly. Size values are once, few and many counts, or a class for expanded clones, and some rows have none.

cdr3_nt	cdr3_aa	clone_size	d_call	v_call	j_call
TGTGCCAGCTCAGTGGACGGCAGGAGTTCACCCCTCCACTTT	CASSVDGRSSPLHF	.	.	TRBV18	TRBJ1-6
TGTGCCAGTAGTATAGGCGGCCCAGGGACTGAAGCTTTCTTT	CASSIGGPGTEAFF	.	.	TRBV19	TRBJ1-1
TGTGCCAGCAGTTGGGCAGGGGCGACCGATCAGCCCCAGCATTTT	CASSWAGATDQPQHF	.	.	TRBV6-1	TRBJ1-5
TGTGCCAGCAGCTCCGCGTCGGCGGGAGGGGAGACCCAGTACTTC	CASSSASAGGETQYF	.	TRBD2	TRBV7-2	TRBJ2-5
TGTGCCAGCAGAGCAGGGCCACCCCTCCAAGAGACCCAGTACTTC	CASRAGPPLQETQYF	once	.	TRBV6-1	TRBJ2-5
TGTGCCAGCAGTTCGACAGGGGCGGTTGGAAACACCATATATTTT	CASSSTGAVGNTIYF	.	TRBD1	TRBV7-9	TRBJ1-3
TGTGCCAGCAGCTCCTCCTGGGGCAGCCAAGAGACCCAGTACTTC	CASSSSWGSQETQYF	.	.	TRBV11-3	TRBJ2-5
TGTGCCAGCGGAAATGACCTAAGCCCAAATCAGCCCCAGCATTTT	CASGNDLSPNQPQHF	once	.	TRBV2	TRBJ1-5
TGTGCCAGCAGCTTAGTTGGCAGGGGGGACAATGAGCAGTTCTTC	CASSLVGRGDNEQFF	.	.	TRBV7-9	TRBJ2-1
TGCGCCAGCAGTTATTGGGGGGTTCAGGAAGAGACCCAGTACTTC	CASSYWGVQEETQYF	.	.	TRBV10-2	TRBJ2-5
TGTGCCAGCAGCCCGCGGTTGGGAGGGGCCACCTATGGCTACACCTTC	CASSPRLGGATYGYTF	.	.	TRBV5-5	TRBJ1-2
TGCAGCGCCAGGACAGGGGTAGGGTTGAATGAGCAGTTCTTC	CSARTGVGLNEQFF	once	TRBD1	TRBV29-1	TRBJ2-1
TGTGCCAGTACCCTACAGGACGGGGGCGGCACTGAAGCTTTCTTT	CASTLQDGGGTEAFF	once	.	TRBV19	TRBJ1-1
TGTGCCAGCAGTCCAGGGACTTTTCAAGAGACCCAGTACTTC	CASSPGTFQETQYF	.	.	TRBV27	TRBJ2-5
TGTGCCAGTGTGGGGATGGGGTCAGATACGCAGTATTTT	CASVGMGSDTQYF	.	.	TRBV19	TRBJ2-3
TGTGCCAGCAGCCGCCAGGGAAGCGAAAAACTGTTTTTT	CASSRQGSEKLFF	few	.	TRBV11-2	TRBJ1-4
TGCAGCGTTCCCGGGGTGAACACTGAAGCTTTCTTT	CSVPGVNTEAFF	few	.	TRBV29-1	TRBJ1-1
TGTGCCAGCAGCCTGGACAGGGTCAAAGAGACCCAGTACTTC	CASSLDRVKETQYF	.	TRBD1	TRBV7-2	TRBJ2-5
TGTGCCAGCAAGGGGACAGGGGAACCGTTTTTT	CASKGTGEPFF	.	TRBD1	TRBV6-6	TRBJ2-2
TGCGCCAGCAGCGCTGGCTCCGGGACAGGGGATGAAAAACTGTTTTTT	CASSAGSGTGDEKLFF	.	TRBD1	TRBV5-1	TRBJ1-4
TGCGCCACCCAGCGCGGGGCTAGCACTGAAGCTTTCTTT	CATQRGASTEAFF	few	.	TRBV4-1	TRBJ1-1
TGTGCCAGCCTCACAGGGGTTGATACTGAAGCTTTCTTT	CASLTGVDTEAFF	.	TRBD1	TRBV2	TRBJ1-1
TGCGCCAGCAGTGAGGCGGGGAGCGAGCAGTACTTC	CASSEAGSEQYF	.	.	TRBV10-1	TRBJ2-7
TGTGCCAGCAGCCTAGCGGGGTACAATGAGCAGTTCTTC	CASSLAGYNEQFF	.	TRBD2	TRBV6-1	TRBJ2-1
TGTGCCAGCCTCAGGACTAGCGGGGATGAGCAGTTCTTC	CASLRTSGDEQFF	.	TRBD2	TRBV27	TRBJ2-1
TGTGCCAGCAGCTACGGACAGGAAAACATTCAGTACTTC	CASSYGQENIQYF	.	TRBD1	TRBV11-2	TRBJ2-4
TGTGCCAGTAGTATAGTCCCTAGCGGGGTCAATGAGCAGTTCTTC	CASSIVPSGVNEQFF	.	TRBD2	TRBV19	TRBJ2-1
TGCGCCAGCAGCCTCATACAGGGTTATTCACCCCTCCACTTT	CASSLIQGYSPLHF	few	.	TRBV4-1	TRBJ1-6
TGTGCCAGCAGTGAATCGTTACTGAGCACAGATACGCAGTATTTT	CASSESLLSTDTQYF	once	.	TRBV6-1	TRBJ2-3
TGTGCCAGTAGTAATCGGGCCTACTACGAGCAGTACTTC	CASSNRAYYEQYF	.	.	TRBV19	TRBJ2-7
TGTGCCTGGAGTCTCAGGACAGGCGGGGGTCAGCCCCAGCATTTT	CAWSLRTGGGQPQHF	.	TRBD1	TRBV30	TRBJ1-5